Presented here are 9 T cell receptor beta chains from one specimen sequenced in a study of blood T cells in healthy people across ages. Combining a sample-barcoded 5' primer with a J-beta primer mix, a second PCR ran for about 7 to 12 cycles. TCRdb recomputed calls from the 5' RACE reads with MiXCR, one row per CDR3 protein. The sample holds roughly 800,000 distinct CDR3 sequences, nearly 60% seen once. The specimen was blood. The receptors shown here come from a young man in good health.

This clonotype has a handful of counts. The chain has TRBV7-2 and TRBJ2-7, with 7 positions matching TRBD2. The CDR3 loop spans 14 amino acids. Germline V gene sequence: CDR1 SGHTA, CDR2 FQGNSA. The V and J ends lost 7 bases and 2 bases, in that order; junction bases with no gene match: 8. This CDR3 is CASNAGVPPYEQYF. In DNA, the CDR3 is TGTGCCAGCAACGCGGGAGTTCCCCCCTACGAGCAGTACTTC.

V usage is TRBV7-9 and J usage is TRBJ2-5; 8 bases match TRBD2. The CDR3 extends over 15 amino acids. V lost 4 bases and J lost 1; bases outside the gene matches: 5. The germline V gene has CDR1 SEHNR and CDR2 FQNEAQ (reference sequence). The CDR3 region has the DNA TGTGCCAGCAGCTCACACGGGACTAGCCAAGAGACCCAGTACTTC. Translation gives CASSSHGTSQETQYF.

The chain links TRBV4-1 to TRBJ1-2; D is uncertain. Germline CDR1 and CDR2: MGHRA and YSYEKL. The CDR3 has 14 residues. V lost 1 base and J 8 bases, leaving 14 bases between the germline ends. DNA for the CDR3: TGCGCCAGCAGCCAAGTCGGTAGCAGGCACGGCTACACCTTC. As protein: CASSQVGSRHGYTF.

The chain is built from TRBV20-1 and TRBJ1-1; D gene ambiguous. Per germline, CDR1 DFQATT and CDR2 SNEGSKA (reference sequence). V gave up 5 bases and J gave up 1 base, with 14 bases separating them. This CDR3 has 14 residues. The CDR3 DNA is TGCAGTGCTCTTAAGGGCCGCGAGAACACTGAAGCTTTCTTT. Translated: CSALKGRENTEAFF.

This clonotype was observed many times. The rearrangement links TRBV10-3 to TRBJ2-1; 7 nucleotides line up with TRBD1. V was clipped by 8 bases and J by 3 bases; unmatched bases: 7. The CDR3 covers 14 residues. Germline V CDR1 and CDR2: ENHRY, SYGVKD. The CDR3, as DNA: TGTGCCATCTGTTCCGGGACAGACTACAATGAGCAGTTCTTC. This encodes CAICSGTDYNEQFF.

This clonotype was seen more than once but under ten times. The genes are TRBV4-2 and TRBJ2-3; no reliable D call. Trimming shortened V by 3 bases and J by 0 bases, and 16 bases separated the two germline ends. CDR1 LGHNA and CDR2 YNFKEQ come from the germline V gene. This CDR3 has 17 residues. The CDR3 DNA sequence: TGTGCCAGCAGCCAGGTGTTCGACGGGCCTAGCACAGATACGCAGTATTTT. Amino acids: CASSQVFDGPSTDTQYF.

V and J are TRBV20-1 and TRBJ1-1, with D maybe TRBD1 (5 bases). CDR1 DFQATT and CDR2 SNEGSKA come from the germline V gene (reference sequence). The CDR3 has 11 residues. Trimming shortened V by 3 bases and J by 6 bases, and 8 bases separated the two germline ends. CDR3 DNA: TGCAGTGCTAGGGGGGGTCCTGAAGCTTTCTTT. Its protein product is CSARGGPEAFF.

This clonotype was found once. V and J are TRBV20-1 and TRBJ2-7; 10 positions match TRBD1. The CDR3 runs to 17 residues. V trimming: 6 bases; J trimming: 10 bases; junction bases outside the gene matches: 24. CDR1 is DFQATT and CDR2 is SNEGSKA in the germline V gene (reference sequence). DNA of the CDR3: TGCAGTGCAAAACCGGGACAGGGGACGTTTTTTTCCGAGCAACAGTACTTC. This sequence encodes CSAKPGQGTFFSEQQYF.

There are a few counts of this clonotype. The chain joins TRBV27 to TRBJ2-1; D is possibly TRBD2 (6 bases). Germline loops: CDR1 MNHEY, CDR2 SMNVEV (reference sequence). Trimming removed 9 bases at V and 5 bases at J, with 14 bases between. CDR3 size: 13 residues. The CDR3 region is CARRASANNEQFF. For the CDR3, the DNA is TGTGCCAGAAGGGCTAGCGCTAACAATGAGCAGTTCTTC.